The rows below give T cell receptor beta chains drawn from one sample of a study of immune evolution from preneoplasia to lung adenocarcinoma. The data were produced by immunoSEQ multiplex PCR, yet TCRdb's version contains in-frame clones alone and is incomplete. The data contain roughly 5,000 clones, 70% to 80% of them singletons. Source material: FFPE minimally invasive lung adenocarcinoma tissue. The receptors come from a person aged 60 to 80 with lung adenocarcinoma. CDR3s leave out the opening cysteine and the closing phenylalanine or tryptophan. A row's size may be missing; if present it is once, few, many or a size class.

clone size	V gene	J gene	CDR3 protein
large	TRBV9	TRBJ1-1	ASSVEGGTRYTEAF
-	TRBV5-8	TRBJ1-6	ASSMGQWGSPLH
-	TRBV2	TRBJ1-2	ASSYQGESYGYT
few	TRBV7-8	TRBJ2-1	ASSLNRVNEQF
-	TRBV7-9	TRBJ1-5	ASSPGQGGQPQH
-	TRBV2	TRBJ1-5	ASRLDNLQPQH
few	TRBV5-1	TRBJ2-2	ASSPLATGAGELF
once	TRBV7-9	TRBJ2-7	ASSRPPSGEQY
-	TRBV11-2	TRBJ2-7	ASSSTGLGEQY
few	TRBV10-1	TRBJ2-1	ASSEGSSGASYNEQF
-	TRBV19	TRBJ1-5	ASSAPGTGRFQPQH
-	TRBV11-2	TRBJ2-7	ASSLIQGSGEQY
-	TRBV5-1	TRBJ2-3	ASSLAGVLDTQY
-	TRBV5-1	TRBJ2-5	ASSLTGGLQETQY
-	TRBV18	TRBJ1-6	ASSPVRQGASPLH
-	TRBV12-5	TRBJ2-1	ASGLLPIAGGRHSYNEQF
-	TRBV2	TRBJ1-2	ASRGIGYT
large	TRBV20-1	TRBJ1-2	SADRGYYT
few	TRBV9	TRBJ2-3	ASERGGQTDTQY